The clone carrying this TCR beta chain turned up a few times. Its cognate antigen is unknown. This CDR3 is built from 15 residues. The junction had 7 bases not matched to a gene; V was cut back by 4 bases and J by 7 bases. From germline, CDR1 is MGHDK and CDR2 SYGVNS. The data are from a study of T-cell memory formation after mild COVID-19. General study findings and limits: Clones that got smaller from day 15 to 85 had even CD4/CD8, while clones growing later tipped toward CD4+. In second-wave clones peaking day 37, SARS-CoV-2 specificity remained unconfirmed.

Researchers used 5'RACE with constant-segment primers to make TCR alpha and TCR beta cDNA libraries that carry sample barcodes and UMIs. One entry per CDR3 protein, called by TCRdb with MiXCR from the 5' RACE reads. The repertoire holds roughly 120,000 distinct CDR3 sequences, with 16% as singletons. J is TRBJ2-2 and V is TRBV25-1, with TRBD2 matching 9 bases. This TCR was recovered from an adult woman who had mild COVID-19 (a few samples of this study predate the infection). Cell type and time point are not known. Material: PBMCs or a T cell subset sorted from them (not recorded which). For the CDR3, the DNA is TGTGCCAGCAGTGTTTCTAGCGGGATAGTCGGGGAGCTGTTTTTT. This encodes CASSVSSGIVGELFF.